This passage covers 20 T cell receptor beta chains from one sample sequenced in a study of blood T cells in healthy people across ages. Using a J-beta primer mix together with a sample-barcoded 5' primer, a second PCR was run for about 6 to 12 cycles. TCRdb re-derived calls from the 5' RACE reads in MiXCR, one entry per CDR3 protein. The data contain more than 800,000 distinct CDR3 sequences, 25% to 30% of them singletons. The specimen sequenced was blood. These receptors came from a woman aged 80 or over in good health.

The chain joins TRBV14 to TRBJ2-7; D possibly matches TRBD1 or TRBD2 (5 bases each). In germline, CDR1 is SGHDN, CDR2 FVKESK. The CDR3 totals 15 residues. The germline V and J ends were trimmed by 7 bases and 3 bases, with 19 bases remaining between them. The DNA for the CDR3 is TGTGCCAGCACCCCTTTCGGGACGCAGAACTACGAGCAGTACTTC. Amino acid sequence: CASTPFGTQNYEQYF.

This clonotype has more than one count but fewer than ten. The chain carries TRBV6-2 or TRBV6-3 and TRBJ1-5; D not certain. V lost 4 bases to trimming and J lost 4 bases, with 14 bases between them. This CDR3 spans 15 amino acids. In germline, CDR1 is MNHEY, CDR2 SVGEGT. CDR3 residues: CASSSRALLNQPQHF. As DNA, the CDR3 is TGTGCCAGCAGTTCCCGGGCCTTGTTAAATCAGCCCCAGCATTTT.

This clonotype was detected ten times or more. This chain links TRBV7-2 with TRBJ1-5; D unclear. The germline V and J ends were trimmed by 1 base and 3 bases, with 10 bases remaining between them. Per germline, CDR1 SGHTA and CDR2 FQGNSA. This CDR3 contains 15 residues. The CDR3 is CASSLEAGLNQPQHF. CDR3 sequence (DNA): TGTGCCAGCAGCTTAGAGGCCGGTCTCAATCAGCCCCAGCATTTT.

This clonotype was detected many times. The J gene is TRBJ2-5, the V gene TRBV7-2; D assignment may be TRBD1 or TRBD2 (6 bases each). V lost 5 bases and J 5 bases, leaving 21 bases between the germline ends. The CDR3 spans 16 residues. Germline V CDR1 and CDR2: SGHTA, FQGNSA. The CDR3 reads CASSPFYGGMTETQYF. CDR3 coding DNA: TGTGCCAGCAGCCCATTCTACGGGGGCATGACGGAGACCCAGTACTTC.

Comments on this clonotype: Since a much larger clone is just one base distant, this may be a read error. The rearrangement joins TRBV7-7 to TRBJ2-7, with 9 bases identical to TRBD1. CDR1 is SSHAT and CDR2 is FNYEAQ in the germline V gene (reference sequence). The CDR3 contains 11 residues. The CDR3, as DNA: TGTGCTGTTAGGACAGGGGACGAGCGGTACTTC. Translated, it gives CAVRTGDERYF.

A word on this clonotype: Possible read error: a much larger clone is one base away. DNA for the CDR3: TGCAGTGCTGGAGCGCCAGGGTCCTATGGCTACACCTTC. It encodes CSAGAPGSYGYTF. The chain recombines TRBV20-1 with TRBJ1-2, with TRBD1 as a possible D gene (5 bases). In germline, CDR1 is DFQATT, CDR2 SNEGSKA (reference sequence). V gave up 5 bases and J gave up 4 bases, with 14 bases separating them. The CDR3 has 13 amino acids.

The rearrangement links TRBV11-2 to TRBJ2-5; 7 nucleotides align to TRBD2. The junction had 6 bases not matched to a gene; V was cut back by 3 bases and J by 5 bases. The CDR3 is 14 residues long. Germline V gene data show CDR1 as SGHAT and CDR2 as FQNNGV. The CDR3 here is CASSFIGGWETQYF. The CDR3 DNA sequence: TGTGCCAGCAGCTTTATCGGGGGGTGGGAGACCCAGTACTTC.

The chain uses TRBV11-2 and TRBJ2-5, with 12 bases identical to TRBD2. Germline lookup yields CDR1 SGHAT and CDR2 FQNNGV. V trimming: 5 bases; J trimming: 4 bases; junction bases outside the gene matches: 14. The CDR3 is 18 amino acids. DNA for the CDR3: TGTGCCAGCAGCCCTGGACTAGCGGGGCCGATCTCTCGAGAGACCCAGTACTTC. As protein: CASSPGLAGPISRETQYF.

This sequence joins TRBV5-5 and TRBJ2-2, with 13 nucleotides matching TRBD2. CDR1 is SGHKS, CDR2 YYEKEE, per germline (reference sequence). The J segment lost 4 bases and the V segment lost 3 bases, leaving 3 bases of the junction unmatched. This CDR3 contains 16 residues. CDR3: CASSSRTSGGTGELFF. As DNA, the CDR3 is TGTGCCAGCAGCTCCCGGACTAGCGGGGGCACCGGGGAGCTGTTTTTT.

This clonotype was recorded many times. The chain carries TRBV20-1 and TRBJ1-2; no reliable D call. Deletions cut 1 base from V and 4 bases from J, with 16 bases between. The CDR3 has 15 amino acids. The germline gives CDR1 DFQATT, CDR2 SNEGSKA (reference sequence). The CDR3 DNA reads TGCAGTGCTAGAGTACTACGGGTTGGAGGCTATGGCTACACCTTC. Translating gives CSARVLRVGGYGYTF.

This clonotype was counted at least ten times. The genes are TRBV27 and TRBJ2-3; possible D gene TRBD1, 6 bases. The V and J ends lost 5 bases and 8 bases respectively, with 17 bases between them. CDR3 length: 14 residues. Germline CDR1 is MNHEY and CDR2 is SMNVEV (reference sequence). Written as DNA, the CDR3 is TGTGCCAGCAGTCCACAACAGGGCCTTATTACGCAGTATTTT. Its protein is CASSPQQGLITQYF.

Ten or more counts support this clonotype. This rearrangement joins TRBV28 to TRBJ1-2; 11 bases map to TRBD1. The V segment lost 6 bases and the J segment 7 bases; nucleotides outside the gene matches: 10. Germline loops: CDR1 MDHEN, CDR2 SYDVKM. This CDR3 spans 15 amino acids. The CDR3 loop is CASSSPGQGDVGYTF. The DNA of the CDR3 is TGTGCCAGCAGCTCACCGGGACAGGGGGATGTTGGCTACACCTTC.

This clonotype was recorded many times. This rearrangement joins TRBV7-2 to TRBJ2-5; a possible D gene is TRBD2 (5 bases). V was trimmed by 4 bases and J by 5 bases, leaving 14 bases between them. This CDR3 has 14 amino acids. CDR1 and CDR2 (germline): SGHTA, FQGNSA. CDR3 DNA sequence: TGTGCCAGCAGCTCGGTCGGGGTTGGTGAGACCCAGTACTTC. Translated, it gives CASSSVGVGETQYF.

This clonotype has more than one count but fewer than ten. One base away lies a much larger clone, so this may be a sequencing read error. The chain uses TRBV5-1 and TRBJ2-7, with TRBD1 matching 9 bases. V dropped 3 bases and J dropped 4; count of bases not matched to a gene: 14. This CDR3 has 17 residues. Germline values: CDR1 SGHRS, CDR2 YFSETQ. The CDR3 loop is CASSSGKDRGVGYEQYF. The CDR3 DNA reads TGCGCCAGCAGCTCTGGAAAGGACAGGGGAGTTGGTTACGAGCAGTACTTC.

The V call is TRBV6-1, the J call TRBJ1-1; no firm D call. V shed 1 base and J shed 7 bases, with 10 bases lying between them. The CDR3 spans 13 residues. Germline values: CDR1 MNHNS, CDR2 SASEGT. This CDR3 reads CASSEEAAREAFF. CDR3 nucleotides: TGTGCCAGCAGTGAAGAGGCAGCACGTGAAGCTTTCTTT.

This clonotype showed up many times. This chain joins TRBV7-2 and TRBJ1-2, with a tentative D call TRBD1 (6 bases). V gave up 1 base and J gave up 0 bases, with 9 bases separating them. Germline lookup yields CDR1 SGHTA and CDR2 FQGNSA. The CDR3 runs to 15 residues. The CDR3 DNA follows: TGTGCCAGCAGCTTAGAGGGGGGGGCTAACTATGGCTACACCTTC. It specifies CASSLEGGANYGYTF.

This clonotype came up many times. The chain joins TRBV29-1 to TRBJ2-1, with D possibly being TRBD2 (7 bases). CDR3 length equals 13 residues. Germline V gene sequence: CDR1 SQVTM, CDR2 ANQGSEA. Trimming took off 3 bases at V and 5 bases at J, with 11 bases between the two ends. CDR3 region: CSVERGGDNEQFF. CDR3 nucleotide sequence: TGCAGCGTTGAGAGGGGGGGGGACAATGAGCAGTTCTTC.

This clonotype has a count of ten or more. The chain has TRBV2 and TRBJ2-4, with D tentatively TRBD2 (6 bases). This CDR3 spans 13 amino acids. Trimming stripped 4 bases from V and 15 bases from J, with 19 bases between. CDR1 is SNHLY and CDR2 is FYNNEI in the germline V gene. The CDR3 is CASSAPDSGLSYF. CDR3 coding DNA: TGTGCCAGCAGTGCTCCCGACAGCGGGCTCTCGTACTTC.

This clonotype turned up a few times. One end of the junction varies from germline; a read error may be responsible. The chain couples TRBV2 to TRBJ1-4; the D is unclear. The CDR3 runs 13 residues. Looked up from germline, CDR1 is SNHLY and CDR2 is FYNNEI. CDR3 sequence (DNA): TGTGCCAGCAGTGTAAATCCTAACGAAAAACTGTTTTTT. Translating it yields CASSVNPNEKLFF.

This clonotype was picked up many times. CDR3: CAPRCGGGPPYEQYF. As DNA, the CDR3 is TGTGCCCCAAGGTGTGGCGGGGGCCCCCCCTACGAGCAGTACTTC. The chain carries TRBV19 and TRBJ2-7, with a tentative D call TRBD2 (7 bases). V shed 11 bases and J shed 2 bases, with 22 bases lying between them. The CDR3 is made up of 15 amino acids. The germline CDR1 and CDR2 sequences are LNHDA and SQIVND (reference sequence). The full variable domain, rest sourced from reference TRBV19 and TRBJ2-7, is DGGITQSPKYLFRKEGQNVTLSCEQNLNHDAMYWYRQDPGQGLRLIYYSQIVNDFQKGDIAEGYSVSREKKESFPLTVTSAQKNPTAFYLCAPRCGGGPPYEQYFGPGTRLTVT.